These 27 T cell receptor beta chains originate from one sample sequenced in a study of Ad26.COV2.S vaccination and SARS-CoV-2 variants. Sample treatment: some 20 received Ad26.COV2.S at low or high dose, single or two shots; roughly 5 received placebo; per-sample allocation not given. Each sample was drawn 63 days after the first injection (of vaccine or placebo). Libraries were prepared by immunoSEQ multiplex PCR; TCRdb keeps only in-frame clonotypes and omits some of them. The repertoire holds about half a million clones, with 80% to 90% as singletons. The specimen was peripheral blood, collected in a trial of Ad26.COV2.S vaccine versus placebo. The receptors stem from a person between 18 and 65 years old who received the Ad26.COV2.S COVID-19 vaccine or a placebo.

The rearrangement uses TRBV27 and TRBJ1-2, with D possibly TRBD1 on 6 matching bases. CDR3 size: 16 residues. Trimming shortened V by 5 bases and J by 4 bases, and 20 bases separated the two germline ends. The germline V gene has CDR1 MNHEY and CDR2 SMNVEV (reference sequence). As DNA, the CDR3 is TGTGCCAGCAGTCCCCAGCAAACAGGGAACATCTATGGCTACACCTTC. Protein sequence: CASSPQQTGNIYGYTF.

The chain employs TRBV30 and TRBJ2-1; TRBD1 matches 11 bases. Germline CDR1 and CDR2: GTSNPN and SVGIG (reference sequence). With 4 bases clipped from V and 6 bases from J, the junction kept 8 bases outside the gene matches. The CDR3 consists of 15 residues. CDR3 loop: CAWNEGQGASNEQFF. The DNA for the CDR3 is TGTGCCTGGAATGAAGGACAGGGGGCGTCCAATGAGCAGTTCTTC.

The rearrangement links TRBV19 to TRBJ1-3; D possibly corresponds to TRBD1 (5 bases). The CDR3 is 14 residues long. Trimming removed 7 bases at V and 1 base at J, with 11 bases between. Germline V CDR1 and CDR2: LNHDA, SQIVND (reference sequence). For the CDR3, the DNA is TGTGCCAGTACGTTCGGGGCTTCTGGAAACACCATATATTTT. Protein: CASTFGASGNTIYF.

The chain has TRBV6-5 and TRBJ2-1, with 8 bases fitting TRBD2. Germline CDR1 reads MNHEY; CDR2 reads SVGAGI. V trimming: 5 bases; J trimming: 6 bases; junction bases outside the gene matches: 9. This CDR3 contains 15 residues. CDR3 DNA: TGTGCCAGCAGTCAAACCGGGACTAGTTCCAATGAGCAGTTCTTC. Translating it yields CASSQTGTSSNEQFF.

This clone was counted a single time. The chain carries TRBV10-3 and TRBJ2-1; 10 positions match TRBD1. Germline lookup yields CDR1 ENHRY and CDR2 SYGVKD. This CDR3 has 13 amino acids. J was trimmed by 9 bases and V by 6 bases; bases with no gene match: 5. The CDR3 region is CAISGTGVGEQFF. The CDR3 DNA reads TGTGCCATCAGCGGGACAGGGGTGGGTGAGCAGTTCTTC.

The chain is built from TRBV24-1 and TRBJ1-2; D ambiguous. CDR1 and CDR2 from the germline V gene are KGHDR and SFDVKD. Trimming shortened V by 0 bases and J by 10 bases, and 5 bases separated the two germline ends. The CDR3 runs to 11 residues. CDR3 loop: CATSDLGDYTF. CDR3 in DNA: TGTGCCACCAGTGATTTGGGGGACTACACCTTC.

This clone occurred once. The J gene is TRBJ1-5, the V gene TRBV28, with D perhaps TRBD1 (6 bases). Deletions cut 3 bases from V and 5 bases from J, with 14 bases between. Germline V gene lookup returns CDR1 MDHEN and CDR2 SYDVKM. The CDR3 has 15 residues. The CDR3 DNA reads TGTGCCAGCAGTTTCCACGGGGGGGGCTATCAGCCCCAGCATTTT. It codes for CASSFHGGGYQPQHF.

V gene TRBV9 combines with J gene TRBJ1-2; D might be TRBD1 (5 bases). The germline gives CDR1 SGDLS, CDR2 YYNGEE. The CDR3 contains 15 residues. V was clipped by 2 bases and J by 8 bases, with 19 bases between them. CDR3 protein: CASSVRGSANGGYTF. CDR3 DNA sequence: TGTGCCAGCAGCGTGAGGGGCTCGGCTAATGGAGGCTACACCTTC.

This clone was recorded only once. Sequence at one end of the junction differs from germline and may be a read error. The chain couples TRBV2 to TRBJ2-7; D may be TRBD1 or TRBD2 (5 bases each). The germline V gene has CDR1 SNHLY and CDR2 FYNNEI. The CDR3 runs to 13 residues. Here the CDR3 reads CASESLLRDPKHF. CDR3 DNA: TGTGCCAGCGAAAGCCTACTCCGGGACCCCAAGCACTTC.

This sequence joins TRBV12-3 or TRBV12-4 and TRBJ1-4; TRBD1 is a possible D gene (5 bases). This CDR3 is 13 amino acids long. Trimming left V 7 bases short and J 8 bases short, with 14 bases between. CDR3 sequence (DNA): TGTGCCAGCAATGTCGGGGCGCGAGAAAAACTGTTTTTT. This sequence encodes CASNVGAREKLFF.

The genes are TRBV3-1 (or the pseudogene TRBV3-2) and TRBJ2-3; TRBD2 agrees at 9 bases. V was clipped by 2 bases and J by 1 base; unmatched bases: 13. Germline lookup yields CDR1 LGHDT and CDR2 YNNKEL (reference sequence). The CDR3 spans 19 residues. The CDR3, as DNA: TGTGCCAGCAGCCAATCGTTTTCTGGAGCGGGGGGTCGCACAGATACGCAGTATTTT. Its protein is CASSQSFSGAGGRTDTQYF.

The genes are TRBV6-6 and TRBJ1-2, with 10 positions matching TRBD1. The V gene end was trimmed by 5 bases and the J gene end by 8 bases; junction bases not matched to a gene: 8. Looked up from germline, CDR1 is MNHNY and CDR2 is SVGAGI (reference sequence). CDR3 length: 14 residues. The DNA of the CDR3 is TGTGCCAGCAGTACCGGGACAGGGGCGCGGGGCTACACCTTC. Its protein is CASSTGTGARGYTF.

V and J are TRBV9 and TRBJ2-1; D gene uncertain. There are 14 residues in the CDR3. Trimming took 4 bases from V and 3 from J, leaving 11 bases between them. The germline CDR1 and CDR2 sequences are SGDLS and YYNGEE. CDR3 residues: CASSRTSNYNEQFF. In DNA form, the CDR3 reads TGTGCCAGCAGCCGGACCAGTAACTACAATGAGCAGTTCTTC.

The genes are TRBV4-3 and TRBJ2-1, with a weak D call TRBD1 (5 bases). The germline CDR1 and CDR2 sequences are LGHNA and YSLEER. V lost 0 bases and J 7 bases, leaving 16 bases between the germline ends. This CDR3 region has 16 residues. CDR3 residues: CASSQESQGLGNEQFF. In DNA, the CDR3 is TGCGCCAGCAGCCAAGAGAGCCAGGGATTGGGTAATGAGCAGTTCTTC.

This clone was seen a single time. The J gene is TRBJ1-6, the V gene TRBV6-4, with 7 bases that match TRBD1. Germline values: CDR1 MRHNA, CDR2 SNTAGT. The CDR3 contains 14 residues. J was trimmed by 12 bases and V by 6 bases; bases with no gene match: 11. CDR3 bases: TGTGCCAGCAGCGAAGGGACAGCACGAGGACCCCTCCACTTT. This translates into CASSEGTARGPLHF.

This rearrangement joins TRBV29-1 to TRBJ1-3, with a tentative D call TRBD1 (6 bases). Germline CDR1 and CDR2: SQVTM and ANQGSEA. CDR3 length: 13 amino acids. V was cut by 4 bases and J by 4 bases, with 11 bases left in between. The CDR3 region has the DNA TGCAGCGTTGCAGGGGCGCGGGGAAACACCATATATTTT. Translated, it gives CSVAGARGNTIYF.

V and J are TRBV6-5 and TRBJ2-3; TRBD2 aligns across 8 bases. Germline lookup yields CDR1 MNHEY and CDR2 SVGAGI. The CDR3 runs to 15 residues. Unmatched junction bases numbered 1, after V lost 2 bases and J lost 0 bases. The CDR3 is CASSYASGSTDTQYF. The CDR3 coding sequence is TGTGCCAGCAGTTACGCTAGCGGGAGCACAGATACGCAGTATTTT.

The chain uses TRBV4-3 and TRBJ1-2; D ambiguous. Germline V lookup: CDR1 LGHNA, CDR2 YSLEER. The CDR3 runs 14 residues. V was clipped by 0 bases and J by 4 bases, with 9 bases between them. CDR3 sequence reads: CASSQDQVSYGYTF. The CDR3 region has the DNA TGCGCCAGCAGCCAAGATCAGGTCAGCTATGGCTACACCTTC.

This rearrangement joins TRBV29-1 to TRBJ1-2; 8 bases line up with TRBD1. The ends lost 2 bases at V and 3 bases at J; junction bases unmatched: 11. This CDR3 contains 16 residues. CDR1 SQVTM and CDR2 ANQGSEA come from the germline V gene. The CDR3 nucleotides are TGCAGCGTTGAACCAAGGGTCCAGGGGGCTGACTATGGCTACACCTTC. Residues: CSVEPRVQGADYGYTF.

This clone was recorded a few times. This chain uses TRBV4-2 with TRBJ1-4; no clear D gene. The CDR3 sequence is 14 residues long. Per the germline V gene, CDR1 is LGHNA and CDR2 is YNFKEQ. Trimming shortened V by 1 base and J by 4 bases, and 7 bases separated the two germline ends. The CDR3 DNA is TGTGCCAGCAGCCAAGGGCAGCTTAATGAAAAACTGTTTTTT. Translation: CASSQGQLNEKLFF.

The CDR3 DNA is TGTGCCAGCAGACCCGGACACCCGAACACCGGGGAGCTGTTTTTT. This sequence encodes CASRPGHPNTGELFF. This sequence joins TRBV6-5 and TRBJ2-2, with D possibly TRBD1 on 5 matching bases. Deletions cut 6 bases from V and 0 bases from J, with 11 bases between. The CDR3 is 15 residues long. Germline assignment: CDR1 MNHEY and CDR2 SVGAGI.

J is TRBJ2-3 and V is TRBV7-3; 10 bases map to TRBD1. Germline-derived CDR1 and CDR2 are SGHTA and FQGTGA. Losses at the gene ends were 4 bases for V and 6 bases for J; bases not matched to a gene: 10. This CDR3 has 16 amino acids. The CDR3 nucleotides read TGTGCCAGCAGCTCATATTCGGGACAGGGGAGGGATACGCAGTATTTT. As protein: CASSSYSGQGRDTQYF.

J is TRBJ2-1 and V is TRBV7-8, with a possible D match to TRBD2 (6 bases). The CDR3 extends over 12 amino acids. Trimming took off 5 bases at V and 6 bases at J, with 8 bases between the two ends. Germline assignment: CDR1 SGHVS and CDR2 FQNEAQ. DNA of the CDR3: TGTGCCAGCAGCCTACTAGCCAATGAGCAGTTCTTC. This gives the protein CASSLLANEQFF.

V is TRBV6-2 or TRBV6-3 and J is TRBJ2-7; 8 bases match TRBD2. The junction had 3 bases not matched to a gene; V was cut back by 5 bases and J by 0 bases. The CDR3 length is 14 residues. CDR1 is MNHEY, CDR2 SVGEGT, per germline. In nucleotides, the CDR3 is TGTGCCAGCAGTAAAGCGGGGGCCTCCTACGAGCAGTACTTC. As protein: CASSKAGASYEQYF.

V and J are TRBV11-3 and TRBJ2-1; perhaps TRBD1 as D (6 bases). V lost 1 base and J lost 5, with 12 bases in between. Germline V gene lookup returns CDR1 SGHNT and CDR2 YENEEA. This CDR3 is 15 amino acids long. This CDR3 is CASSLGVGANNEQFF. CDR3 bases: TGTGCCAGCAGCTTAGGGGTGGGGGCAAACAATGAGCAGTTCTTC.

This chain joins TRBV3-1 (or the pseudogene TRBV3-2) and TRBJ2-2; D unclear. The CDR3 spans 14 residues. Looked up from germline, CDR1 is LGHDT and CDR2 is YNNKEL (reference sequence). The ends were cut back, 4 bases at V and 3 bases at J, with 9 bases in the middle. The CDR3 DNA reads TGTGCCAGCAGCCCCCCCTTACACACCGGGGAGCTGTTTTTT. Encoded protein: CASSPPLHTGELFF.

This rearrangement joins TRBV11-2 to TRBJ2-2; 9 nucleotides line up with TRBD1. Per the germline V gene, CDR1 is SGHAT and CDR2 is FQNNGV. V shed 1 base, J shed 1 base, and the junction held 7 bases outside the gene matches. This CDR3 comprises 18 residues. The CDR3 region is CASSLGYRGPLNTGELFF. CDR3 coding DNA: TGTGCCAGCAGCTTAGGATACAGGGGGCCCCTGAACACCGGGGAGCTGTTTTTT.